A single sample gave rise to the 22 T cell receptor beta chains below, sequenced in a study of blood T cell repertoires in COVID-19. Only in-frame clones appear in the TCRdb table, and some are missing; sequencing was by immunoSEQ multiplex PCR. Of roughly 380,000 clones in the sample, 85% were seen once. Input material: peripheral blood. The receptor set was obtained from a woman under 30 with acute or convalescent COVID-19.

The chain recombines TRBV7-3 with TRBJ1-1; 7 bases map to TRBD1. The CDR3 sequence is 17 residues long. V shed 2 bases and J 0 bases; nucleotides not matched to a gene: 9. Germline V gene lookup returns CDR1 SGHTA and CDR2 FQGTGA. Written as DNA, the CDR3 is TGTGCCAGCAGCTTATATCCCTCAACAGGGGTGAACACTGAAGCTTTCTTT. Translated: CASSLYPSTGVNTEAFF.

The V call is TRBV7-9, the J call TRBJ1-4; D might be TRBD1 (5 bases). Trimming left V 0 bases short and J 7 bases short, with 9 bases between. This CDR3 comprises 14 residues. The germline V gene has CDR1 SEHNR and CDR2 FQNEAQ (reference sequence). This CDR3 reads CASSLAGALEKLFF. For the CDR3, the DNA is TGTGCCAGCAGCTTAGCAGGGGCCCTTGAAAAACTGTTTTTT. Drawing the rest from reference TRBV7-9 and TRBJ1-4, the complete variable domain is DTGVSQNPRHKITKRGQNVTFRCDPISEHNRLYWYRQTLGQGPEFLTYFQNEAQLEKSRLLSDRFSAERPKGSFSTLEIQRTEQGDSAMYLCASSLAGALEKLFFGSGTQLSVL.

The chain carries TRBV28 and TRBJ2-1; 8 bases fit TRBD2. The CDR3 extends over 15 amino acids. Germline V gene data show CDR1 as MDHEN and CDR2 as SYDVKM. V gave up 6 bases and J gave up 4 bases; unmatched junction bases: 8. The CDR3 is CASSPGTRDYNEQFF. DNA of the CDR3: TGTGCCAGCAGCCCCGGGACTAGGGATTACAATGAGCAGTTCTTC.

The chain uses TRBV9 and TRBJ2-7; 9 bases match TRBD1. The CDR3 length is 13 residues. Germline V gives CDR1 SGDLS, CDR2 YYNGEE. V dropped 3 bases and J dropped 2; count of bases not matched to a gene: 0. The CDR3 protein is CASSGTGAYEQYF. The CDR3 coding sequence is TGTGCCAGCAGCGGGACAGGGGCCTACGAGCAGTACTTC.

The genes are TRBV30 and TRBJ1-1; no firm D call. Germline V lookup: CDR1 GTSNPN, CDR2 SVGIG (reference sequence). This CDR3 spans 13 amino acids. V lost 3 bases and J 6 bases, leaving 14 bases between the germline ends. The CDR3 DNA reads as TGTGCCTGGAGGGATCTACATGAGGCTGAAGCTTTCTTT. It is translated as CAWRDLHEAEAFF. The full variable domain, rest sourced from reference TRBV30 and TRBJ1-1, is SQTIHQWPATLVQPVGSPLSLECTVEGTSNPNLYWYRQAAGRGLQLLFYSVGIGQISSEVPQNLSASRPQDRQFILSSKKLLLSDSGFYLCAWRDLHEAEAFFGQGTRLTVV.

The rearrangement links TRBV5-5 to TRBJ1-5; possibly TRBD1 for D (6 bases). The CDR3 totals 14 residues. CDR1 SGHKS and CDR2 YYEKEE come from the germline V gene (reference sequence). V was clipped by 0 bases and J by 4 bases, with 8 bases between them. In DNA, the CDR3 is TGTGCCAGCAGCTTGGTGGACAGTAATCAGCCCCAGCATTTT. Translated, it gives CASSLVDSNQPQHF. The complete variable domain, with remaining parts taken from reference TRBV5-5 and TRBJ1-5, reads DAGVTQSPTHLIKTRGQQVTLRCSPISGHKSVSWYQQVLGQGPQFIFQYYEKEERGRGNFPDRFSARQFPNYSSELNVNALLLGDSALYLCASSLVDSNQPQHFGDGTRLSIL.

V is TRBV24-1 and J is TRBJ2-3, with TRBD1 as a possible D gene (6 bases). The length of the CDR3 is 13 residues. V was trimmed by 9 bases and J by 4 bases, leaving 13 bases between them. Germline-derived CDR1 and CDR2 are KGHDR and SFDVKD. In DNA form, the CDR3 reads TGTGCCACCGCGGATGCAGGGGCAGATACGCAGTATTTT. Protein product: CATADAGADTQYF.

This clone was detected once. The CDR3 loop is CASTLNGVYQETQYF. In nucleotides, the CDR3 is TGTGCCAGCACCCTTAACGGGGTGTACCAAGAGACCCAGTACTTC. The chain couples TRBV7-9 to TRBJ2-5, with a tentative D call TRBD2 (5 bases). The length of the CDR3 is 15 residues. Germline values: CDR1 SEHNR, CDR2 FQNEAQ (reference sequence). Trimming cost V 7 bases and J 0 bases, with 15 bases left between them.

The chain is built from TRBV7-8 and TRBJ1-2; D not certain. Trimming stripped 1 base from V and 1 base from J, with 7 bases between. Germline V gene lookup returns CDR1 SGHVS and CDR2 FQNEAQ. There are 14 residues in the CDR3. Written as DNA, the CDR3 is TGTGCCAGCAGCTTAGAAGCGCTTAACTATGGCTACACCTTC. This encodes CASSLEALNYGYTF. Variable domain in full (rest from reference TRBV7-8 and TRBJ1-2): GAGVSQSPRYKVAKRGQDVALRCDPISGHVSLFWYQQALGQGPEFLTYFQNEAQLDKSGLPSDRFFAERPEGSVSTLKIQRTQQEDSAVYLCASSLEALNYGYTFGSGTRLTVV.

The chain is built from TRBV3-1 (or the pseudogene TRBV3-2) and TRBJ2-1, with TRBD2 identical over 8 bases. The CDR3 has 15 amino acids. Losses at the gene ends were 7 bases for V and 3 bases for J; bases not matched to a gene: 8. The germline CDR1 and CDR2 sequences are LGHDT and YNNKEL (reference sequence). In nucleotides, the CDR3 is TGTGCCAGCACCCATAGCGGGGAGAACTACAATGAGCAGTTCTTC. This translates into CASTHSGENYNEQFF.

The chain carries TRBV15 and TRBJ2-1; 10 bases are a match to TRBD1. Trimming at V came to 7 bases and at J to 9 bases, leaving 12 bases not matched to a gene. Germline CDR1 LNHNV, CDR2 YYDKDF (reference sequence). The CDR3 sequence is 15 residues long. CDR3 residues: CATTDRQGARSEQFF. CDR3 nucleotides: TGTGCCACCACTGATCGACAGGGGGCGCGGAGTGAGCAGTTCTTC.

The V call is TRBV18, the J call TRBJ1-6, with D hard to call. This CDR3 comprises 14 residues. Deletions cut 8 bases from V and 4 bases from J, with 12 bases between. From germline, CDR1 is KGHSH and CDR2 LQKENI. The CDR3 DNA sequence: TGTGCCAGCCGAAGGGAGACATATAATTCACCCCTCCACTTT. Protein: CASRRETYNSPLHF.

V gene TRBV25-1 combines with J gene TRBJ1-1; D unresolved. Germline CDR1 is MGHDK and CDR2 is SYGVNS. The CDR3 loop spans 12 amino acids. With 7 bases removed from V and 4 bases from J, the gap between germline ends came to 10 bases. The CDR3 reads CASTEGSTEAFF. The CDR3 DNA sequence: TGTGCCAGCACCGAAGGGAGCACTGAAGCTTTCTTT.

The gene calls are TRBV9 and TRBJ2-2, with D possibly TRBD2 on 6 matching bases. The CDR3 spans 14 residues. Trimming shortened V by 4 bases and J by 4 bases, and 11 bases separated the two germline ends. From germline, CDR1 is SGDLS and CDR2 YYNGEE. The CDR3 coding sequence is TGTGCCAGCAGCCCCCCAGCGGGCACCGGGGAGCTGTTTTTT. It translates to CASSPPAGTGELFF. The full variable domain, its missing parts supplied by reference TRBV9 and TRBJ2-2, is DSGVTQTPKHLITATGQRVTLRCSPRSGDLSVYWYQQSLDQGLQFLIQYYNGEERAKGNILERFSAQQFPDLHSELNLSSLELGDSALYFCASSPPAGTGELFFGEGSRLTVL.

The V and J genes are TRBV28 and TRBJ1-2; 11 bases fit TRBD1. V shed 5 bases, J shed 7 bases, and the junction held 6 bases outside the gene matches. This CDR3 contains 14 residues. Germline V gene lookup returns CDR1 MDHEN and CDR2 SYDVKM. CDR3 protein: CASSLQDRGLGYTF. The CDR3 DNA sequence: TGTGCCAGCAGTCTTCAGGACAGGGGGCTTGGCTACACCTTC.

This clone has only one observation. The chain combines TRBV7-9 with TRBJ2-1; D remains unclear. From germline, CDR1 is SEHNR and CDR2 FQNEAQ (reference sequence). CDR3 length: 14 amino acids. Trimming removed 5 bases from V and 6 bases from J, with 14 bases in between. For the CDR3, the DNA is TGTGCCAGCAGCCTTAGCCCCACCCCCAATGAGCAGTTCTTC. Amino acids: CASSLSPTPNEQFF.

The V call is TRBV2, the J call TRBJ2-3; D is ambiguous. There are 12 residues in the CDR3. The germline gives CDR1 SNHLY, CDR2 FYNNEI. Trimming took 6 bases from V and 0 from J, leaving 4 bases between them. The CDR3 region is CASSSSTDTQYF. The CDR3 DNA sequence: TGTGCCAGCAGCTCCAGCACAGATACGCAGTATTTT.

The J gene is TRBJ1-1, the V gene TRBV29-1; tentatively, D is TRBD1 (5 bases). The length of the CDR3 is 13 residues. Germline CDR1 is SQVTM and CDR2 is ANQGSEA. CDR3 amino acids: CSKTGTRDGIAFF. The CDR3 region has the DNA TGCTCCAAAACGGGGACTCGGGACGGAATAGCTTTCTTT.

The gene calls are TRBV18 and TRBJ2-2; 9 positions match TRBD1. CDR3 size: 16 residues. Germline V gene lookup returns CDR1 KGHSH and CDR2 LQKENI. V gave up 4 bases and J gave up 6 bases; unmatched junction bases: 9. This CDR3 is CASSQARDRAAGELFF. Here the CDR3 DNA reads TGTGCCAGCTCACAAGCCCGGGACAGGGCAGCCGGGGAGCTGTTTTTT.

This chain connects TRBV19 to TRBJ2-7; 10 bases are shared with TRBD2. Germline V gene lookup returns CDR1 LNHDA and CDR2 SQIVND (reference sequence). Trimming took 3 bases from V and 4 from J; bases not matched to a gene: 6. This CDR3 is built from 15 residues. Written as DNA, the CDR3 is TGTGCCAGTAGTATCACTAGCGGGATGTTTTACGAGCAGTACTTC. This sequence encodes CASSITSGMFYEQYF. The variable domain in full, with the rest retrieved from reference TRBV19 and TRBJ2-7, is DGGITQSPKYLFRKEGQNVTLSCEQNLNHDAMYWYRQDPGQGLRLIYYSQIVNDFQKGDIAEGYSVSREKKESFPLTVTSAQKNPTAFYLCASSITSGMFYEQYFGPGTRLTVT.

This clone was detected once. CDR3 amino acids: CASSFRQGPNTGELFF. The DNA of the CDR3 is TGCGCCAGCAGCTTTAGACAGGGACCGAACACCGGGGAGCTGTTTTTT. This rearrangement joins TRBV5-1 to TRBJ2-2, with TRBD1 identical over 7 bases. This CDR3 has 16 amino acids. V dropped 2 bases and J dropped 0; count of bases not matched to a gene: 4. Germline V gives CDR1 SGHRS, CDR2 YFSETQ.

The chain is built from TRBV23-1 and TRBJ1-2; 7 positions match TRBD1. TRBV23-1 is filed as an ORF, its function uncertain. CDR3 length: 15 residues. Trimming took 4 bases from V and 7 from J; bases not matched to a gene: 12. The CDR3 coding sequence is TGCGCCAGCAGTCCGCCCCTTAGGGGGCGCGGTGGCTACACCTTC. This sequence encodes CASSPPLRGRGGYTF.